The 19 T cell receptor beta chains given below trace back to one sample, sequenced in a study of Ad26.COV2.S vaccination and SARS-CoV-2 variants. The data were produced by immunoSEQ multiplex PCR, yet TCRdb's version contains in-frame clones alone and is incomplete. The sample carries about 350,000 clones, roughly 84% recorded once. Regarding treatment: approximately 18 received Ad26.COV2.S at low or high dose, single or two shots; about 5 received placebo; per-sample allocation not given. All samples were drawn on day 63, counting from the first vaccine or placebo injection. The sequencing used peripheral blood, collected in a trial of Ad26.COV2.S vaccine versus placebo. Receptor source: a person between 18 and 65 years old who received the Ad26.COV2.S COVID-19 vaccine or a placebo.

CDR3 residues: CASGARGYTEAFF. The CDR3 DNA reads as TGTGCCAGCGGCGCAAGGGGATACACTGAAGCTTTCTTT. V and J are TRBV28 and TRBJ1-1; D is perhaps TRBD1 (5 bases). Trimming took 8 bases from V and 3 from J, leaving 13 bases between them. In germline, CDR1 is MDHEN, CDR2 SYDVKM. This CDR3 comprises 13 residues.

This clone occurred once. The rearrangement uses TRBV10-3 and TRBJ1-2; D gene uncertain. From germline, CDR1 is ENHRY and CDR2 SYGVKD. V lost 10 bases and J lost 1, with 10 bases in between. The CDR3 spans 12 residues. As DNA, the CDR3 is TGTGCCACCCACGACAATAACTATGGCTACACCTTC. Translated: CATHDNNYGYTF.

V is TRBV30 and J is TRBJ2-3; D gene uncertain. With 2 bases removed from V and 2 bases from J, the gap between germline ends came to 2 bases. The CDR3 is made up of 11 amino acids. Germline CDR1 reads GTSNPN; CDR2 reads SVGIG (reference sequence). The CDR3 nucleotides are TGTGCCTGGAGTCCCACAGATACGCAGTATTTT. This gives the protein CAWSPTDTQYF. Drawing the rest from reference TRBV30 and TRBJ2-3, the complete variable domain is SQTIHQWPATLVQPVGSPLSLECTVEGTSNPNLYWYRQAAGRGLQLLFYSVGIGQISSEVPQNLSASRPQDRQFILSSKKLLLSDSGFYLCAWSPTDTQYFGPGTRLTVL.

This chain uses TRBV6-5 with TRBJ2-7, with D unresolved. The CDR3 loop spans 12 amino acids. The germline V gene has CDR1 MNHEY and CDR2 SVGAGI. V dropped 6 bases and J dropped 2 bases, with 8 bases sitting between them. The CDR3 region has the DNA TGTGCCAGCAGCGCGGCGGCCTACGAGCAGTACTTC. Encoded protein: CASSAAAYEQYF.

As to this clone: An end of the junction differs from the germline gene, which may be a read error. The chain carries TRBV3-1 (or the pseudogene TRBV3-2) and TRBJ1-1, with D uncertain. CDR3 size: 11 residues. CDR1 and CDR2 (germline): LGHDT, YNNKEL (reference sequence). The CDR3 nucleotides are TGTGCCAGCAGTCGTAACCTTCAGGTTACGTTT. Translated, it gives CASSRNLQVTF.

V gene TRBV5-1 combines with J gene TRBJ2-4, with TRBD2 matching over 8 bases. Germline CDR1 SGHRS, CDR2 YFSETQ. The V segment lost 2 bases and the J segment 1 base; nucleotides outside the gene matches: 8. The CDR3 has 17 residues. CDR3 in DNA: TGCGCCAGCAGCTTACCGACTAGCGCCCGGGCCAAAAACATTCAGTACTTC. The encoded protein is CASSLPTSARAKNIQYF.

The chain recombines TRBV4-1 with TRBJ2-7, with D unresolved. This CDR3 region has 14 residues. Trimming cost V 0 bases and J 3 bases, with 9 bases left between them. CDR1 and CDR2 from the germline V gene are MGHRA and YSYEKL. Here the CDR3 DNA reads TGCGCCAGCAGCCAAGAAGGTCCATTCTACGAGCAGTACTTC. The encoded protein is CASSQEGPFYEQYF.

The V call is TRBV9, the J call TRBJ1-3; the D gene is possibly TRBD1 (5 bases). Trimming stripped 0 bases from V and 2 bases from J, with 12 bases between. This CDR3 is 16 amino acids long. Germline V lookup: CDR1 SGDLS, CDR2 YYNGEE. The CDR3 nucleotides are TGTGCCAGCAGCGTAGAAGTGGGGGGTACTGGAAACACCATATATTTT. As protein: CASSVEVGGTGNTIYF. The full variable domain, in which reference TRBV9 and TRBJ1-3 provide the parts outside the CDR3, is DSGVTQTPKHLITATGQRVTLRCSPRSGDLSVYWYQQSLDQGLQFLIQYYNGEERAKGNILERFSAQQFPDLHSELNLSSLELGDSALYFCASSVEVGGTGNTIYFGEGSWLTVV.

The V gene is TRBV10-3, the J gene TRBJ1-3; no clear D. This CDR3 comprises 16 residues. The germline CDR1 and CDR2 sequences are ENHRY and SYGVKD. Between the trimmed V and J ends, which lost 2 bases and 3 bases, there was a span of 14 bases. CDR3 bases: TGTGCCATCAGTGAGCATAGCTCCGGTGATGGAAACACCATATATTTT. Encoded protein: CAISEHSSGDGNTIYF.

This clone was observed once. V usage is TRBV27 and J usage is TRBJ1-1; tentatively, D is TRBD1 (5 bases). The CDR3 spans 13 residues. Germline V gene sequence: CDR1 MNHEY, CDR2 SMNVEV (reference sequence). V gave up 2 bases and J gave up 6 bases, with 10 bases separating them. The CDR3 DNA follows: TGTGCCAGCAGTTTACAGGGAGGGGCTGAAGCTTTCTTT. Protein: CASSLQGGAEAFF.

This clone was found once. This rearrangement joins TRBV4-2 to TRBJ1-1; TRBD1 matches at 12 bases. CDR3 length: 17 residues. Germline values: CDR1 LGHNA, CDR2 YNFKEQ. V was pared by 4 bases and J by 3 bases, with 9 bases of the junction left unmatched. CDR3 loop: CASSRGTGGDLDTEAFF. In nucleotides, the CDR3 is TGTGCCAGCAGCCGAGGGACAGGGGGCGATTTGGACACTGAAGCTTTCTTT.

The chain recombines TRBV18 with TRBJ2-4; 10 nucleotides align to TRBD2. Looked up from germline, CDR1 is KGHSH and CDR2 is LQKENI. The CDR3 has 15 residues. With 0 bases clipped from V and 7 bases from J, the junction kept 3 bases outside the gene matches. In nucleotides, the CDR3 is TGTGCCAGCTCACCACCGAGCGGGGGGGCGAACATTCAGTACTTC. Translating gives CASSPPSGGANIQYF.

The chain employs TRBV3-1 (or the pseudogene TRBV3-2) and TRBJ2-3, with 7 bases lining up with TRBD2. The V gene end was trimmed by 7 bases and the J gene end by 5 bases; junction bases not matched to a gene: 9. Germline-derived CDR1 and CDR2 are LGHDT and YNNKEL (reference sequence). This CDR3 spans 14 amino acids. CDR3 loop: CASTPTGGGDTQYF. The CDR3 DNA follows: TGTGCCAGCACCCCAACGGGCGGGGGAGATACGCAGTATTTT.

CDR3 nucleotide sequence: TGTGCCACCAGCAGATATACAGGGGACTATGGCTACACCTTC. Its translation is CATSRYTGDYGYTF. V usage is TRBV15 and J usage is TRBJ1-2; 7 nucleotides line up with TRBD1. V lost 2 bases to trimming and J lost 3 bases; unmatched junction nucleotides: 3. This CDR3 is 14 amino acids long. The germline gives CDR1 LNHNV, CDR2 YYDKDF (reference sequence).

The chain links TRBV18 to TRBJ1-2, with D perhaps TRBD1 (5 bases). The CDR3 covers 14 residues. V was clipped by 4 bases and J by 4 bases, with 13 bases between them. The germline V gene encodes CDR1 KGHSH and CDR2 LQKENI. The CDR3: CASSLGGNLYGYTF. CDR3 bases: TGTGCCAGCTCACTTGGGGGGAATCTCTATGGCTACACCTTC. The variable domain in full, completed from reference TRBV18 and TRBJ1-2, reads NAGVMQNPRHLVRRRGQEARLRCSPMKGHSHVYWYRQLPEEGLKFMVYLQKENIIDESGMPKERFSAEFPKEGPSILRIQQVVRGDSAAYFCASSLGGNLYGYTFGSGTRLTVV.

The CDR3 reads CASSLEAEQYF. Here the CDR3 DNA reads TGCGCCAGCAGCTTGGAGGCCGAGCAGTACTTC. The chain links TRBV5-1 to TRBJ2-7; D not certain. There are 11 residues in the CDR3. Trimming cost V 0 bases and J 6 bases, with 4 bases left between them. Germline V gene sequence: CDR1 SGHRS, CDR2 YFSETQ. Full variable domain (remainder filled in from reference TRBV5-1 and TRBJ2-7): KAGVTQTPRYLIKTRGQQVTLSCSPISGHRSVSWYQQTPGQGLQFLFEYFSETQRNKGNFPGRFSGRQFSNSRSEMNVSTLELGDSALYLCASSLEAEQYFGPGTRLTVT.

For the CDR3, the DNA is TGTGCCAGCAGGATGACAGGGGATTACGAGCAGTACTTC. Amino acid sequence: CASRMTGDYEQYF. This chain joins TRBV12-3 or TRBV12-4 and TRBJ2-7; TRBD1 matches at 8 bases. The CDR3 length is 13 residues. With V trimmed by 6 bases and J by 4 bases, 5 bases remained unmatched.

This clone was observed a handful of times. CDR3 region: CASSYNQGVAFF. The CDR3 region has the DNA TGTGCCAGCAGCTATAATCAGGGAGTAGCTTTCTTT. The V gene is TRBV7-9, the J gene TRBJ1-1; a weak D match, TRBD1 (5 bases). The V and J ends lost 4 bases and 10 bases respectively, with 13 bases between them. The CDR3 contains 12 residues. Germline CDR1 reads SEHNR; CDR2 reads FQNEAQ (reference sequence).

The chain is built from TRBV5-1 and TRBJ1-2, with TRBD1 matching 8 bases. CDR1 is SGHRS, CDR2 YFSETQ, per germline. The CDR3 covers 14 residues. V lost 0 bases to trimming and J lost 7 bases; unmatched junction nucleotides: 5. CDR3 sequence reads: CASSLETGTGGYTF. The CDR3 coding sequence is TGCGCCAGCAGCTTGGAGACAGGGACAGGTGGCTACACCTTC.